This T cell receptor (beta chain) came from a study of CD8+ T cells in alopecia areata. Markers used for sorting pooled cutaneous lymph node cells were CD4, CD8alpha, NKG2D, NKG2ACE and others. The CDR3 extends over 15 amino acids. V was pared by 0 bases and J by 3 bases, with 3 bases of the junction left unmatched. From germline, CDR1 is LGHNA and CDR2 YNLKQL (reference sequence). RNA was extracted and reverse transcribed into cDNA as the sequencing template. Clones were sequenced by immunoSEQ multiplex PCR, and TCRdb holds only the in-frame ones, with some missing. The sample holds about 300,000 clones, and no clone turns up only once. This clone was detected a few times. All gene names here are mouse names. The missing CDR3 end, 4 residues past where the read stops, is filled in from the germline J gene. The same CDR3 also results from other DNA sequences found in this sample.

The sequencing input was CD4+ T cells sorted from a lymph node. This sequence originates from a C3H/HeJ mouse with alopecia areata. The strain's MHC type: H2-k. This chain joins TRBV5 and TRBJ1-2; TRBD1 aligns across 8 bases. This CDR3 reads CASSQEDRGDSDYTF. Partial CDR3 DNA: TGTGCCAGCAGCCAAGAAGACAGGGGAGACTCC.